The 30 T cell receptor beta chains in this list originate from one sample, sequenced in a study of vaccination and CD4 T cells after COVID-19. Cultured CD4+ T cell DNA was sequenced using the Oncomine TCR Beta short-read assay. TCRdb itself ran the PCR reads through MiXCR, one entry per CDR3 protein. The repertoire consists of tens of thousands of distinct CDR3 sequences, with 30% to 35% occurring once and the leading ten covering under 15%. Treatment: approximately nine-day PBMC culture with coronavirus spike peptide pools or control peptides (ViraFEST assay). The antigens for these receptors are not known. The specimen sequenced was cultured CD4+ T cells from blood. These receptors were collected from a human donor with COVID-19.

This clonotype counts as medium-sized. This chain links TRBV20-1 with TRBJ2-2, with TRBD2 matching over 11 bases. V lost 1 base and J lost 1; bases outside the gene matches: 11. In germline, CDR1 is DFQATT, CDR2 SNEGSKA (reference sequence). CDR3 length: 19 amino acids. The CDR3 coding sequence is TGCAGTGCTAGAGTGAAGGTAGCGGGGGGGCCGGGGAACACCGGGGAGCTGTTTTTT. Its translation is CSARVKVAGGPGNTGELFF.

Only a few counts were recorded for this clonotype. V is TRBV20-1 and J is TRBJ2-2; D gene unclear. Deletions cut 4 bases from V and 6 bases from J, with 9 bases between. The CDR3 spans 12 residues. Germline V lookup: CDR1 DFQATT, CDR2 SNEGSKA (reference sequence). The CDR3 bases are TGCAGTGCTAATGGATTACCCGGGGAGCTGTTTTTT. Protein sequence: CSANGLPGELFF.

The V and J genes are TRBV20-1 and TRBJ1-5; D is unclear. The CDR3 has 12 amino acids. Germline V gene lookup returns CDR1 DFQATT and CDR2 SNEGSKA (reference sequence). Deletions cut 3 bases from V and 4 bases from J, with 7 bases between. For the CDR3, the DNA is TGCAGTGCTAGCCAAAAGAATCAGCCCCAGCATTTT. Encoded protein: CSASQKNQPQHF.

The chain combines TRBV30 with TRBJ2-2; D may match TRBD1 or TRBD2 (5 bases each). The ends were cut back, 0 bases at V and 4 bases at J, with 12 bases in the middle. Germline V gene sequence: CDR1 GTSNPN, CDR2 SVGIG (reference sequence). The length of the CDR3 is 15 residues. CDR3 sequence reads: CAWSVLSGPTGELFF. As DNA, the CDR3 is TGTGCCTGGAGTGTACTGTCGGGACCCACCGGGGAGCTGTTTTTT.

The chain combines TRBV21-1 with TRBJ2-1. TRBV21-1 is termed a pseudogene. The CDR3 runs 12 residues. The CDR3 DNA reads as TGTGCCAGCAGCAAAGCACTGAATGAGCAGTTCTTC. Translated: CASSKALNEQFF.

This clonotype was picked up a small number of times. The V and J genes are TRBV19 and TRBJ1-1; D is unclear. Per germline, CDR1 LNHDA and CDR2 SQIVND (reference sequence). With 6 bases removed from V and 1 base from J, the gap between germline ends came to 12 bases. This CDR3 is 14 amino acids long. In nucleotides, the CDR3 is TGTGCCAGTAGGGGCGATGGACCGAACACTGAAGCTTTCTTT. Amino acid sequence: CASRGDGPNTEAFF. Supplemented by reference TRBV19 and TRBJ1-1, the full variable domain reads DGGITQSPKYLFRKEGQNVTLSCEQNLNHDAMYWYRQDPGQGLRLIYYSQIVNDFQKGDIAEGYSVSREKKESFPLTVTSAQKNPTAFYLCASRGDGPNTEAFFGQGTRLTVV.

This clonotype turned up a few times. The J gene is TRBJ1-5, the V gene TRBV27, with TRBD1 identical over 9 bases. CDR1 MNHEY and CDR2 SMNVEV come from the germline V gene (reference sequence). V lost 6 bases to trimming and J lost 6 bases; unmatched junction nucleotides: 6. The CDR3 has 14 amino acids. For the CDR3, the DNA is TGTGCCAGCAGGAGGACAGGGGAAGGTCAGCCCCAGCATTTT. It codes for CASRRTGEGQPQHF.

The V call is TRBV25-1, the J call TRBJ1-2; 7 bases line up with TRBD1. Germline lookup yields CDR1 MGHDK and CDR2 SYGVNS. V shed 5 bases and J 2 bases; nucleotides not matched to a gene: 8. The CDR3 consists of 15 residues. Here the CDR3 DNA reads TGTGCCAGCAGTAAAGGGACAGTAGAAAACTATGGCTACACCTTC. Translating gives CASSKGTVENYGYTF.

The chain couples TRBV20-1 to TRBJ2-7, with unresolved D. The CDR3 contains 15 residues. Trimming shortened V by 1 base and J by 0 bases, and 13 bases separated the two germline ends. The V gene's germline CDR1 is DFQATT and CDR2 SNEGSKA (reference sequence). This CDR3 reads CSARVPSRASYEQYF. The CDR3 DNA sequence: TGCAGTGCTAGAGTTCCCAGTAGAGCCTCCTACGAGCAGTACTTC.

The CDR3 spells CASSPTIGTRTDTQYF. In DNA form, the CDR3 reads TGTGCCAGCTCACCTACTATCGGGACTAGAACAGATACGCAGTATTTT. The chain joins TRBV18 to TRBJ2-3; 8 nucleotides agree with TRBD2. Germline V lookup: CDR1 KGHSH, CDR2 LQKENI. V lost 3 bases, J lost 3 bases, and 8 bases stayed unmatched. This CDR3 contains 16 residues.

The chain combines TRBV14 with TRBJ1-1; 7 bases map to TRBD1. The CDR3 has 14 residues. The germline CDR1 and CDR2 sequences are SGHDN and FVKESK. V lost 4 bases, J lost 5 bases, and 7 bases stayed unmatched. Here the CDR3 reads CASSRSGGGTEAFF. The CDR3 bases are TGTGCCAGCAGCCGATCAGGGGGAGGTACTGAAGCTTTCTTT.

A few counts support this clonotype. The J gene is TRBJ1-2, the V gene TRBV7-3; 8 nucleotides line up with TRBD1. This CDR3 contains 19 residues. Germline CDR1 is SGHTA and CDR2 is FQGTGA. The V and J ends lost 5 bases and 1 base, in that order; junction bases with no gene match: 18. As DNA, the CDR3 is TGTGCCAGCAGCCCGATCAGGGGGCAACCGTTGGGGCTTAACTATGGCTACACCTTC. This gives the protein CASSPIRGQPLGLNYGYTF.

V and J are TRBV7-9 and TRBJ2-1; D unclear. CDR1 and CDR2 (germline): SEHNR, FQNEAQ (reference sequence). The V end was cut by 5 bases, the J end by 7 bases, with 18 bases between. This CDR3 has 15 amino acids. CDR3 DNA: TGTGCCAGCAGCCTAGGTACTATCATTGTGAATGAGCAGTTCTTC. Translation: CASSLGTIIVNEQFF.

The chain carries TRBV7-2 and TRBJ2-3; weak D call: TRBD1 (8 bases). Germline V gene lookup returns CDR1 SGHTA and CDR2 FQGNSA. The ends were cut back, 5 bases at V and 3 bases at J, with 18 bases in the middle. The CDR3 runs to 16 residues. CDR3 nucleotide sequence: TGTGCCAGCAGCGTCAGAACAGGGGGGGAGACAGATACGCAGTATTTT. Its protein is CASSVRTGGETDTQYF.

The chain combines TRBV24-1 with TRBJ2-2; perhaps TRBD1 as D (6 bases). V was shortened by 3 bases and J by 2 bases, with 15 bases between the two germline ends. Germline CDR1 is KGHDR and CDR2 is SFDVKD. The CDR3 is 17 amino acids. This chain's CDR3 is CATSDARTEGNTGELFF. The CDR3 coding sequence is TGTGCCACCAGTGATGCCCGGACAGAGGGAAACACCGGGGAGCTGTTTTTT.

This clonotype was counted a few times. The chain is built from TRBV19 and TRBJ1-2; no clear D gene. Between the trimmed V and J ends, which lost 2 bases and 2 bases, there was a span of 9 bases. The germline V gene has CDR1 LNHDA and CDR2 SQIVND (reference sequence). The CDR3 is 14 amino acids. The CDR3, as DNA: TGTGCCAGTAGTATACCGGACGGAAACTATGGCTACACCTTC. Protein: CASSIPDGNYGYTF.

This clonotype was observed a few times. The V call is TRBV28, the J call TRBJ2-7; TRBD1 matches at 9 bases. This CDR3 has 13 residues. CDR1 and CDR2 from the germline V gene are MDHEN and SYDVKM. Trimming took 8 bases from V and 3 from J; bases not matched to a gene: 5. CDR3: CASLDRGIYEQYF. The CDR3 region has the DNA TGTGCCAGCCTAGACAGGGGGATCTACGAGCAGTACTTC.

The CDR3 loop is CASTIQGYNSPLHF. The CDR3 DNA sequence: TGTGCCAGCACCATACAGGGGTATAATTCACCCCTCCACTTT. V and J are TRBV5-4 and TRBJ1-6; 7 bases fit TRBD1. Germline V lookup: CDR1 SGHNT, CDR2 YYREEE (reference sequence). The CDR3 spans 14 residues. J was trimmed by 4 bases and V by 6 bases; bases with no gene match: 4. Looking up the rest from reference TRBV5-4 and TRBJ1-6 gives the full variable domain: ETGVTQSPTHLIKTRGQQVTLRCSSQSGHNTVSWYQQALGQGPQFIFQYYREEENGRGNFPPRFSGLQFPNYSSELNVNALELDDSALYLCASTIQGYNSPLHFGNGTRLTVT.

The chain combines TRBV5-8 with TRBJ2-5; D remains unclear. With 4 bases removed from V and 2 bases from J, the gap between germline ends came to 12 bases. The CDR3 is made up of 14 amino acids. Germline V CDR1 and CDR2: SGHTS, YDEGEE. The CDR3: CASSTRTVQETQYF. CDR3 sequence (DNA): TGTGCCAGCAGCACAAGGACGGTACAAGAGACCCAGTACTTC.

V and J are TRBV11-2 and TRBJ2-2, with 8 bases lining up with TRBD2. V was pared by 6 bases and J by 2 bases, with 5 bases of the junction left unmatched. This CDR3 region has 15 residues. Germline V gene data show CDR1 as SGHAT and CDR2 as FQNNGV. The CDR3, as DNA: TGTGCCAGCAGGCGTGGACTAGCCAACACCGGGGAGCTGTTTTTT. It yields the protein CASRRGLANTGELFF.

This clonotype is labeled medium-sized (0.01 to 0.1%). DNA of the CDR3: TGTGCCACCATAGGGGGGCTCAATCAGCCCCAGCATTTT. Protein: CATIGGLNQPQHF. The rearrangement links TRBV15 to TRBJ1-5, with D tentatively TRBD1 (6 bases). V was trimmed by 7 bases and J by 3 bases, leaving 10 bases between them. The V gene's germline CDR1 is LNHNV and CDR2 YYDKDF (reference sequence). The CDR3 totals 13 residues.

This clonotype was found a few times. The CDR3 loop is CASRFETGGSYEQYF. The CDR3 coding sequence is TGTGCCAGCAGGTTCGAGACAGGGGGCTCCTACGAGCAGTACTTC. V is TRBV27 and J is TRBJ2-7; 9 nucleotides agree with TRBD1. V shed 6 bases and J 0 bases; nucleotides not matched to a gene: 6. The CDR3 spans 15 residues. Germline-derived CDR1 and CDR2 are MNHEY and SMNVEV (reference sequence).

The rearrangement joins TRBV7-2 to TRBJ2-7; 7 positions agree with TRBD2. The CDR3 is 13 amino acids. The germline V gene has CDR1 SGHTA and CDR2 FQGNSA. V lost 8 bases and J lost 0; bases outside the gene matches: 4. CDR3 loop: CASGSSGSYEQYF. CDR3 sequence (DNA): TGTGCCAGCGGCTCTAGCGGCTCCTACGAGCAGTACTTC.

The chain recombines TRBV15 with TRBJ1-1; 7 bases are shared with TRBD1. The ends lost 4 bases at V and 1 base at J; junction bases unmatched: 3. CDR1 and CDR2 (germline): LNHNV, YYDKDF (reference sequence). The CDR3 covers 14 residues. CDR3 residues: CATSTRDRNTEAFF. The CDR3 DNA sequence: TGTGCCACCAGCACCCGGGACAGGAACACTGAAGCTTTCTTT.

The chain links TRBV20-1 to TRBJ2-1; TRBD2 might be the D (7 bases). CDR3 length: 14 residues. V was shortened by 3 bases and J by 7 bases, with 16 bases between the two germline ends. Per the germline V gene, CDR1 is DFQATT and CDR2 is SNEGSKA (reference sequence). The CDR3 region is CSASRDGGRNEQFF. The CDR3 nucleotides are TGCAGTGCTAGTCGAGACGGGGGGCGGAATGAGCAGTTCTTC.

The V call is TRBV27, the J call TRBJ2-7; the D gene could be TRBD1 or TRBD2 (5 bases each). Germline V lookup: CDR1 MNHEY, CDR2 SMNVEV (reference sequence). Trimming took 0 bases from V and 4 from J, leaving 13 bases between them. The CDR3 is made up of 15 amino acids. The CDR3 nucleotides read TGTGCCAGCAGTTTATCGGGAGTGAAGGGGTACGAGCAGTACTTC. It yields the protein CASSLSGVKGYEQYF.

This clonotype has just a few counts. J is TRBJ2-3 and V is TRBV7-9, with TRBD2 identical over 8 bases. The V and J ends lost 7 bases and 5 bases, in that order; junction bases with no gene match: 11. The CDR3 loop spans 15 amino acids. Germline V gives CDR1 SEHNR, CDR2 FQNEAQ (reference sequence). CDR3 in DNA: TGTGCCAGCACCCCGGGACTAGAGTTGCGAGATACGCAGTATTTT. Translation gives CASTPGLELRDTQYF. Supplemented by reference TRBV7-9 and TRBJ2-3, the full variable domain reads DTGVSQNPRHKITKRGQNVTFRCDPISEHNRLYWYRQTLGQGPEFLTYFQNEAQLEKSRLLSDRFSAERPKGSFSTLEIQRTEQGDSAMYLCASTPGLELRDTQYFGPGTRLTVL.

In its sample, this clonotype was seen a few times. The V gene is TRBV7-9, the J gene TRBJ2-5; a possible D gene is TRBD2 (5 bases). The V gene lost 0 bases and the J gene lost 3 bases, with 8 bases spanning the gap. The CDR3 has 14 amino acids. Looked up from germline, CDR1 is SEHNR and CDR2 is FQNEAQ (reference sequence). The CDR3, as DNA: TGTGCCAGCAGCTTAGCGACGGGGAAAGAGACCCAGTACTTC. Amino acid sequence: CASSLATGKETQYF.

CDR3 sequence: CASSYTLSGGACEQYF. In nucleotides, the CDR3 is TGTGCCAGCAGTTACACCCTATCGGGGGGGGCCTGCGAGCAGTACTTC. The chain is built from TRBV6-5 and TRBJ2-7; 8 bases line up with TRBD2. J lost 6 bases, V lost 2 bases, and 12 bases had no gene match. The length of the CDR3 is 16 residues. Germline V gene data show CDR1 as MNHEY and CDR2 as SVGAGI.

The J gene is TRBJ1-5, the V gene TRBV12-3 or TRBV12-4; D not certain. Trimming left V 1 base short and J 4 bases short, with 5 bases between. This CDR3 contains 13 residues. The CDR3 loop is CASSLGENQPQHF. Here the CDR3 DNA reads TGTGCCAGCAGTTTAGGTGAGAATCAGCCCCAGCATTTT.